This T cell receptor beta chain was identified during a study of blood T cell repertoires in COVID-19. Study context: COVID-19 samples, acute and convalescent, were from the United States, Italy and Spain.

This CDR3 has 15 residues. V was pared by 2 bases and J by 3 bases, with 13 bases between. Germline values: CDR1 SGHDT, CDR2 YYEEEE. Original processing methods: Nucleated cell counts were estimated from reference gene primer amplification. Assay used: immunoSEQ multiplex PCR; TCRdb lists only in-frame clones, some missing. Clone size and the V and J calls come from that table; the DNA yielded D and trimming. The sample holds under 150,000 clones, roughly 90% seen once. Sequences were obtained from peripheral blood. The clonotype was recovered from a human donor in a cohort sampled during active COVID-19. The V and J genes are TRBV5-6 and TRBJ2-3; D is perhaps TRBD2 (7 bases). The CDR3 loop reads CASSLGGRATDTQYF. CDR3 DNA: TGTGCCAGCAGCTTAGGGGGGAGGGCGACAGATACGCAGTATTTT.